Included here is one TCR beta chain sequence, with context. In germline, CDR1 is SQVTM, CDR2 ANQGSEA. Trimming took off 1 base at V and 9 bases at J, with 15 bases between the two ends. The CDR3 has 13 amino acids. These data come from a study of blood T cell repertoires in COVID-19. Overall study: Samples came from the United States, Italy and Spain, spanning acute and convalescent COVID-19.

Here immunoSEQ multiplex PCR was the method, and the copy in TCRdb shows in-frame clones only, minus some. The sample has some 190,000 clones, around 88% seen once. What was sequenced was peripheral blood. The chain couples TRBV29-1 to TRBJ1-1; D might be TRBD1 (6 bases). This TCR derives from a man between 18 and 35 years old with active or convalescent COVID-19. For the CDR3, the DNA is TGCAGCGTTGAAGGCGGGGGGGCTGCAAAAGCTTTCTTT. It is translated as CSVEGGGAAKAFF.